The next 9 T cell receptor beta chains were all read from a single sample in a study of cytomegalovirus exposure and HLA in healthy donors. The protocol was immunoSEQ multiplex PCR, while the TCRdb copy is restricted to in-frame clones and leaves out a portion. Of about 130,000 clones in the sample, roughly 87% are singletons; the top ten hold approximately 10%. The sequenced sample was PBMCs. All receptors come from a young woman in good health and CMV-seropositive.

This clone was counted a single time. J is TRBJ1-2 and V is TRBV4-2; TRBD1 matches at 12 bases. CDR3 length: 17 residues. Germline V gives CDR1 LGHNA, CDR2 YNFKEQ. The J segment lost 4 bases and the V segment lost 5 bases, leaving 11 bases of the junction unmatched. The CDR3 spells CASSIRDRGRRVYGYTF. In nucleotides, the CDR3 is TGTGCCAGCAGCATCCGGGACAGGGGGCGTCGGGTCTATGGCTACACCTTC.

V and J are TRBV7-8 and TRBJ2-7, with TRBD1 matching over 7 bases. Germline CDR1 reads SGHVS; CDR2 reads FQNEAQ. CDR3 length: 13 amino acids. V shed 5 bases, J shed 3 bases, and the junction held 4 bases outside the gene matches. This CDR3 reads CASSRGQFYEQYF. CDR3 bases: TGTGCCAGCAGCAGGGGACAGTTCTACGAGCAGTACTTC. The entire variable domain, with the rest obtained from reference TRBV7-8 and TRBJ2-7, is as follows: GAGVSQSPRYKVAKRGQDVALRCDPISGHVSLFWYQQALGQGPEFLTYFQNEAQLDKSGLPSDRFFAERPEGSVSTLKIQRTQQEDSAVYLCASSRGQFYEQYFGPGTRLTVT.

The chain employs TRBV30 and TRBJ1-2; tentative D call: TRBD1 (5 bases). Trimming removed 0 bases from V and 8 bases from J, with 31 bases in between. Germline V gene sequence: CDR1 GTSNPN, CDR2 SVGIG (reference sequence). The CDR3 is made up of 19 amino acids. CDR3 nucleotide sequence: TGTGCCTGGAGTGTAAGGGGAGGGCCTGACAGCGGACCCTTCTACGGCTACACCTTC. Its translation: CAWSVRGGPDSGPFYGYTF.

The chain joins TRBV11-2 to TRBJ2-6, with a weak D call TRBD2 (6 bases). Trimming shortened V by 4 bases and J by 0 bases, and 19 bases separated the two germline ends. The length of the CDR3 is 19 residues. Germline V lookup: CDR1 SGHAT, CDR2 FQNNGV. The CDR3, as DNA: TGTGCCAGCAGCTCTCCGCTCGACTGGGGGGTCTCTGGGGCCAACGTCCTGACTTTC. Protein product: CASSSPLDWGVSGANVLTF.

A few counts support this clone. The chain combines TRBV19 with TRBJ2-7; 8 bases line up with TRBD1. The CDR3 has 12 residues. The V segment lost 7 bases and the J segment 5 bases; nucleotides outside the gene matches: 4. The germline gives CDR1 LNHDA, CDR2 SQIVND (reference sequence). The DNA for the CDR3 is TGTGCCAGTACAGGGGGCCAGGACGAGCAGTACTTC. It is translated as CASTGGQDEQYF.

This clone appeared a few times. The chain is built from TRBV19 and TRBJ1-5, with D maybe TRBD1 (5 bases). The CDR3 covers 15 residues. V lost 6 bases and J lost 3, with 15 bases in between. Germline V CDR1 and CDR2: LNHDA, SQIVND (reference sequence). The CDR3 sequence: CASRQEGLSNQPQHF. CDR3 nucleotide sequence: TGTGCCAGTAGGCAGGAGGGGCTCTCCAATCAGCCCCAGCATTTT.

The chain carries TRBV7-2 and TRBJ1-1, with D maybe TRBD1 (6 bases). This CDR3 has 13 residues. Germline V CDR1 and CDR2: SGHTA, FQGNSA. V lost 3 bases and J 10 bases, leaving 15 bases between the germline ends. Here the CDR3 DNA reads TGTGCCAGCAGCTTGCTAACCCAGGACAGAGCTTTCTTT. Its translation is CASSLLTQDRAFF.

J is TRBJ2-2 and V is TRBV27; 10 bases are shared with TRBD1. The CDR3 loop spans 16 amino acids. V shed 6 bases, J shed 2 bases, and the junction held 6 bases outside the gene matches. Germline-derived CDR1 and CDR2 are MNHEY and SMNVEV (reference sequence). The CDR3 DNA reads as TGTGCCAGCAGCGCCGGGACAGGGGTTAACACCGGGGAGCTGTTTTTT. Protein: CASSAGTGVNTGELFF.

Details on this clone: This specimen includes other DNA sequences encoding the same CDR3. The J gene is TRBJ1-1, the V gene TRBV6-5; a possible D gene is TRBD1 (6 bases). The V end lost 5 bases, the J end lost 1 base, and 8 bases lay between the germline ends. CDR3 length: 13 amino acids. Germline V CDR1 and CDR2: MNHEY, SVGAGI. CDR3 sequence reads: CASSRGGNTEAFF. CDR3 sequence (DNA): TGTGCCAGCAGTCGAGGGGGGAACACTGAAGCTTTCTTT.